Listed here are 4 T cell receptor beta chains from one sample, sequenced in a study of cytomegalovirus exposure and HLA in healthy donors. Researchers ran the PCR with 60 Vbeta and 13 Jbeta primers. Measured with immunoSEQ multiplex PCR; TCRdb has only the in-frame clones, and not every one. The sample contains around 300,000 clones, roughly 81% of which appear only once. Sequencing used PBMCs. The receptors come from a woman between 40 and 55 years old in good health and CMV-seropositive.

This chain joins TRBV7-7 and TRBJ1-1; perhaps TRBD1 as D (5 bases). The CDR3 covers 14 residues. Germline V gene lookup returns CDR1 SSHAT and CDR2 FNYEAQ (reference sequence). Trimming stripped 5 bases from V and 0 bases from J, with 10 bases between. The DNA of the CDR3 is TGTGCCAGCAGCCCCTCGGACATGAACACTGAAGCTTTCTTT. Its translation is CASSPSDMNTEAFF.

For the CDR3, the DNA is TGTGCCAGCAGTTCCTCGGAGCACCAGTTCTTC. This sequence encodes CASSSSEHQFF. The chain has TRBV28 and TRBJ2-1; D gene ambiguous. The germline CDR1 and CDR2 sequences are MDHEN and SYDVKM. This CDR3 spans 11 amino acids. Between the trimmed V and J ends, which lost 4 bases and 13 bases, there was a span of 11 bases.

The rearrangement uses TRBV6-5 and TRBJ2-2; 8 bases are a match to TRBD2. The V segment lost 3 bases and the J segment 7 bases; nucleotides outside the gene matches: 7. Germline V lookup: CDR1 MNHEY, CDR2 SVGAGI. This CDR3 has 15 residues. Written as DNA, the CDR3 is TGTGCCAGCAGTTATTCAGCGGGAGCGGGCGGGGAGCTGTTTTTT. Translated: CASSYSAGAGGELFF.

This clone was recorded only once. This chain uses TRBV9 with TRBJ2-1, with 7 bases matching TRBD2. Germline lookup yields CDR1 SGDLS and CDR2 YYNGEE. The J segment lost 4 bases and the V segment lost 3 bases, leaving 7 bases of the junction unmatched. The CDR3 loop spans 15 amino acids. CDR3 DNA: TGTGCCAGCAGCGGGGGAGCGGGACTATACAATGAGCAGTTCTTC. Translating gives CASSGGAGLYNEQFF.